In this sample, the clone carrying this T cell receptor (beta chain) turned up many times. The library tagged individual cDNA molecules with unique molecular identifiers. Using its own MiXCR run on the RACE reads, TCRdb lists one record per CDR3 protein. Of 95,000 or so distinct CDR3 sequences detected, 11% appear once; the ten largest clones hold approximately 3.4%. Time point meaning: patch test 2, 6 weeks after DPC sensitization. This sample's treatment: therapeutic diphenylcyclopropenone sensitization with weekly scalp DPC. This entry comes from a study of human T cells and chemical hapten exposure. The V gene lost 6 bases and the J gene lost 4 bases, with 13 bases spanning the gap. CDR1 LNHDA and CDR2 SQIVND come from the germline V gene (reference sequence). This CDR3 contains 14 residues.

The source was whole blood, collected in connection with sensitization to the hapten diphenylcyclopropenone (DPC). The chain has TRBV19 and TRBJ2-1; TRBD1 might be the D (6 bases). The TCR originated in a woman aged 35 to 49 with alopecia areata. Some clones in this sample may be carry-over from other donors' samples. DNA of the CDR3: TGTGCCAGTAGCCTCGTCAGGGGATACAATGAGCAGTTCTTC. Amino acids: CASSLVRGYNEQFF.